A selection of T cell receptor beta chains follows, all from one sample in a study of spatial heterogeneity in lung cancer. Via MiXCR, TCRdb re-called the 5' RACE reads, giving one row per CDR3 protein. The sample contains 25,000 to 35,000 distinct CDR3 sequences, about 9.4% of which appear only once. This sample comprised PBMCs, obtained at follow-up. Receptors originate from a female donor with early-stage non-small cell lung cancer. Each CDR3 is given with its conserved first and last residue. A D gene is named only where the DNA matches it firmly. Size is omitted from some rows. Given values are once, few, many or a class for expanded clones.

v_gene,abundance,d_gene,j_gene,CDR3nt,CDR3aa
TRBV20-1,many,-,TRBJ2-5,TGCAGTGCTCCGCGGACGGAAGAGACCCAGTACTTC,CSAPRTEETQYF
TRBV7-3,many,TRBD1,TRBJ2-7,TGTGCCAGCAGCACCTCAGGGGGCCTGAGGCAGTACTTC,CASSTSGGLRQYF
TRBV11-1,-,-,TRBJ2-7,TGTGCCAGCAGCTTAGGGGCCTTTACCTACGACGAGCAGTACTTC,CASSLGAFTYDEQYF
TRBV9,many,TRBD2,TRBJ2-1,TGTGCCAGCACAGGGCTAGCGGGGGCCAGTGAGCAGTTCTTC,CASTGLAGASEQFF
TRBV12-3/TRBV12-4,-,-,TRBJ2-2,TGTGCCAGCAGTACCTGGGCGGTCGGGGAGCTGTTTTTT,CASSTWAVGELFF
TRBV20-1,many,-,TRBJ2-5,TGCAGTGCTAGAGTGCGTCAGGGGGGAGAGACCCAGTACTTC,CSARVRQGGETQYF
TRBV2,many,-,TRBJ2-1,TGTGCCAGCAGTGAAGGTCAGGGCCGGGTCAATGAGCAGTTCTTC,CASSEGQGRVNEQFF
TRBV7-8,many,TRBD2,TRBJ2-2,TGTGCCAGCAGCTCCACCCGTTGGGGGACTACGAACACCGGGGAGCTGTTTTTT,CASSSTRWGTTNTGELFF
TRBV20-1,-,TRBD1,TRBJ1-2,TGCAGTGCTAGAGATCGTGAACAGGGGTTCTATGGCTACACCTTC,CSARDREQGFYGYTF
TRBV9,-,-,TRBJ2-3,TGTGCCAGCAGCGCTCGCCCGGGCGGTCCCACAGATACGCAGTATTTT,CASSARPGGPTDTQYF
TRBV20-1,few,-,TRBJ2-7,TGCAGTGCTTCCGGGCCTAGCTCCTACGAGCAGTACTTC,CSASGPSSYEQYF
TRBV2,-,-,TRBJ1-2,TGTGCCAGCAGTGAAGGCAGTTTGTTTAACTATGGCTACACCTTC,CASSEGSLFNYGYTF
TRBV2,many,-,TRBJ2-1,TGTGCCAGCAGTGACCCCGGGGGGCCATACAATGAGCAGTTCTTC,CASSDPGGPYNEQFF
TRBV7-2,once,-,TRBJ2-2,TGTGCCAGCAGCTCACGGGGAATCGGCGCCGGGGAGCTGTTTTTT,CASSSRGIGAGELFF
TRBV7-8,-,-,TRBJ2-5,TGTGCCAGCAGACGGGGATCAGGAGCCCAAGAGACCCAGTACTTC,CASRRGSGAQETQYF
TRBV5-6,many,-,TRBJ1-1,TGTGCCAGCAGCTTGGCCTTGGGGCGGGCTGAAGCTTTCTTT,CASSLALGRAEAFF
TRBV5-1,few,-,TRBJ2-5,TGCGCCAGCAGCCGGACTCGGGAGACCCAGTACTTC,CASSRTRETQYF
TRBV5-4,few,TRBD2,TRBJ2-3,TGTGCCAGCAGCATAGCGGGGGGCACAGATACGCAGTATTTT,CASSIAGGTDTQYF
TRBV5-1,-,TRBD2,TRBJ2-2,TGCGCCAGCAGCTTAATCAGCGGGGCTAACACCGGGGAGCTGTTTTTT,CASSLISGANTGELFF
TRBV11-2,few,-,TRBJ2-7,TGTGCCAGCAGCTTAGAGGCAGGCCAACCCTACGAGCAGTACTTC,CASSLEAGQPYEQYF
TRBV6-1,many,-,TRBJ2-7,TGTGCCAGCAGTGAAGGCCCCTCTCTCCTGCCCGAGCAGTACTTC,CASSEGPSLLPEQYF
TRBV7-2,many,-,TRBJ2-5,TGTGCCAGCAGCCCCAACCCTGGCGGCGGACACCAAGAGACCCAGTACTTC,CASSPNPGGGHQETQYF
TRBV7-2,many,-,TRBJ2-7,TGTGCCAGCAGCCCAGGCCCCGGTCTCTACGAGCAGTACTTC,CASSPGPGLYEQYF
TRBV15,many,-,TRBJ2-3,TGTGCCACCAGCAGAGATATGAGGGGCGCAGATACGCAGTATTTT,CATSRDMRGADTQYF